These 27 T cell receptor beta chains came from one sample sequenced in a study of CD8 T cells in Susac syndrome. An amount of RNA that ranged from about 0.45 to 1 ug was reverse transcribed with random hexamers. TCRdb fed the immunoSEQ multiplex PCR reads into MiXCR, producing one record per CDR3 protein. The data contain around 80,000 distinct CDR3 sequences, approximately 93% of them singletons. The sequenced sample consisted of CD8+ T cells from PBMCs. The receptors were gathered from a human donor with Susac syndrome.

The V and J genes are TRBV7-2 and TRBJ2-3; D is uncertain. CDR1 and CDR2 from the germline V gene are SGHTA and FQGNSA. The CDR3 spans 13 residues. The V end lost 2 bases, the J end lost 4 bases, and 7 bases lay between the germline ends. In DNA form, the CDR3 reads TGTGCCAGCAGCTTACCGGGTTCAGATACGCAGTATTTT. Amino acid sequence: CASSLPGSDTQYF.

The rearrangement uses TRBV20-1 and TRBJ1-5; weak D call: TRBD1 (5 bases). Trimming removed 6 bases from V and 8 bases from J, with 14 bases in between. CDR3 size: 12 residues. The germline V gene has CDR1 DFQATT and CDR2 SNEGSKA (reference sequence). CDR3 DNA sequence: TGCAGTGCGCTCGAGGGGTCGGAGCCCCAGCATTTT. Translated: CSALEGSEPQHF.

The CDR3 coding sequence is TGCGCCAGCCGCCACGACAGTCGTAATGAAAAACTGTTTTTT. Translating gives CASRHDSRNEKLFF. V gene TRBV5-1 combines with J gene TRBJ1-4; D perhaps matches TRBD1 (5 bases). Germline V lookup: CDR1 SGHRS, CDR2 YFSETQ. The length of the CDR3 is 14 residues. The V and J ends lost 7 bases and 4 bases respectively, with 14 bases between them.

On this clonotype itself: It is unclear where the CDR3 begins or ends on the DNA, so no DNA is shown, and the CDR3 is as TCRdb lists it. This chain links TRBV4-1 with TRBJ1-4; the table gives TRBD1 as D, unverified against the DNA. Germline assignment: CDR1 MGHRA and CDR2 YSYEKL. The CDR3 is 14 amino acids in total, end residues counted. The CDR3 loop reads CASSQVGPGAPGFF.

This rearrangement joins TRBV11-2 to TRBJ1-1; no clear D gene. Germline loops: CDR1 SGHAT, CDR2 FQNNGV. V shed 5 bases and J shed 4 bases, with 17 bases lying between them. This CDR3 contains 15 residues. CDR3 bases: TGTGCCAGCAGCCCCCGGGCGGGGTTGGCCACTGAAGCTTTCTTT. Translated: CASSPRAGLATEAFF.

This clonotype was recorded only once. The V and J genes are TRBV18 and TRBJ2-7; no reliable D call. Between the trimmed V and J ends, which lost 0 bases and 2 bases, there was a span of 5 bases. The CDR3 covers 13 residues. The germline V gene encodes CDR1 KGHSH and CDR2 LQKENI. CDR3 region: CASSPPTTYEQYF. The CDR3 DNA reads TGTGCCAGCTCACCACCGACAACCTACGAGCAGTACTTC.

The CDR3 region has the DNA TGCAGTGCTTACCCGGGACAGGGGGTTGAGCAGTTCTTC. Protein product: CSAYPGQGVEQFF. The chain recombines TRBV20-1 with TRBJ2-1, with 11 bases that match TRBD1. V shed 5 bases, J shed 9 bases, and the junction held 6 bases outside the gene matches. Germline V gene sequence: CDR1 DFQATT, CDR2 SNEGSKA (reference sequence). The CDR3 is 13 residues long.

The chain uses TRBV30 and TRBJ1-2; D unresolved. The CDR3 spans 15 residues. V gave up 2 bases and J gave up 3 bases, with 16 bases separating them. Germline CDR1 GTSNPN, CDR2 SVGIG (reference sequence). Here the CDR3 DNA reads TGTGCCTGGAGTCCGGTTGGTGAGGGATACTATGGCTACACCTTC. Translation gives CAWSPVGEGYYGYTF.

This clonotype is a singleton in its sample. The rearrangement links TRBV5-4 to TRBJ1-1, with 8 bases lining up with TRBD1. The V segment lost 0 bases and the J segment 4 bases; nucleotides outside the gene matches: 8. Germline CDR1 is SGHNT and CDR2 is YYREEE (reference sequence). This CDR3 region has 16 residues. For the CDR3, the DNA is TGTGCCAGCAGCTTGGTGGGCAGGGGGCGCGGCACTGAAGCTTTCTTT. It codes for CASSLVGRGRGTEAFF. Full variable domain (outside the CDR3, taken from reference TRBV5-4 and TRBJ1-1): ETGVTQSPTHLIKTRGQQVTLRCSSQSGHNTVSWYQQALGQGPQFIFQYYREEENGRGNFPPRFSGLQFPNYSSELNVNALELDDSALYLCASSLVGRGRGTEAFFGQGTRLTVV.

The CDR3 loop is CASTLSTGITEAFF. CDR3 nucleotide sequence: TGTGCCAGTACCTTATCGACAGGGATTACTGAAGCTTTCTTT. The V gene is TRBV19, the J gene TRBJ1-1; TRBD1 agrees at 7 bases. This CDR3 spans 14 amino acids. The J segment lost 5 bases and the V segment lost 7 bases, leaving 10 bases of the junction unmatched. Germline-derived CDR1 and CDR2 are LNHDA and SQIVND (reference sequence).

The V gene is TRBV20-1, the J gene TRBJ2-5; 9 bases are shared with TRBD2. V gave up 1 base and J gave up 4 bases; unmatched junction bases: 4. The CDR3 is 14 amino acids. Germline assignment: CDR1 DFQATT and CDR2 SNEGSKA (reference sequence). The CDR3 DNA sequence: TGCAGTGCTAGAGCCGGGACTAGCCTAGAGACCCAGTACTTC. Protein sequence: CSARAGTSLETQYF.

The table lists this clonotype with a count of one. V is TRBV7-9 and J is TRBJ2-7; D remains unclear. This CDR3 has 11 amino acids. The germline V gene has CDR1 SEHNR and CDR2 FQNEAQ (reference sequence). Trimming stripped 7 bases from V and 0 bases from J, with 4 bases between. This chain's CDR3 is CASTSSYEQYF. Here the CDR3 DNA reads TGTGCCAGCACCTCCTCCTACGAGCAGTACTTC.

The gene calls are TRBV30 and TRBJ2-1; possibly TRBD2 for D (6 bases). Germline values: CDR1 GTSNPN, CDR2 SVGIG (reference sequence). The CDR3 runs 15 residues. Trimming cost V 8 bases and J 4 bases, with 21 bases left between them. The CDR3 region has the DNA TGTGCCGGCGCCCGGGGATCGGGAGTTTACAATGAGCAGTTCTTC. This sequence encodes CAGARGSGVYNEQFF. Full variable domain (missing parts from reference TRBV30 and TRBJ2-1): SQTIHQWPATLVQPVGSPLSLECTVEGTSNPNLYWYRQAAGRGLQLLFYSVGIGQISSEVPQNLSASRPQDRQFILSSKKLLLSDSGFYLCAGARGSGVYNEQFFGPGTRLTVL.

The chain carries TRBV27 and TRBJ2-7, with D unclear. Between the trimmed V and J ends, which lost 5 bases and 1 base, there was a span of 6 bases. Germline V gives CDR1 MNHEY, CDR2 SMNVEV (reference sequence). The CDR3 spans 12 residues. The CDR3 here is CASSAASYEQYF. The CDR3 DNA is TGTGCCAGCAGTGCGGCATCCTACGAGCAGTACTTC.

This chain links TRBV4-3 with TRBJ2-4; D is uncertain. The CDR3 is 17 residues long. The germline gives CDR1 LGHNA, CDR2 YSLEER. The V gene lost 4 bases and the J gene lost 0 bases, with 16 bases spanning the gap. This CDR3 reads CASSLRGPVAAKNIQYF. The CDR3 DNA reads as TGCGCCAGCAGCCTAAGAGGACCGGTTGCAGCCAAAAACATTCAGTACTTC.

The gene calls are TRBV28 and TRBJ1-2; no clear D gene. Trimming pared 6 bases from V and 2 bases from J, leaving 4 bases between. CDR3 length: 11 residues. Germline values: CDR1 MDHEN, CDR2 SYDVKM. Here the CDR3 DNA reads TGTGCCAGCAGCCTAAACTATGGCTACACCTTC. It codes for CASSLNYGYTF.

This CDR3 reads CASSGTSNEQFF. DNA of the CDR3: TGTGCCAGCAGTGGGACTAGCAATGAGCAGTTCTTC. V usage is TRBV2 and J usage is TRBJ2-1; 7 bases match TRBD2. This CDR3 is built from 12 residues. Looked up from germline, CDR1 is SNHLY and CDR2 is FYNNEI. Losses at the gene ends were 4 bases for V and 6 bases for J; bases not matched to a gene: 0.

The V call is TRBV21-1, the J call TRBJ2-4; the table's D call, TRBD1, has no DNA check behind it. TRBV21-1 is classified as a pseudogene. The CDR3 consists of 17 residues. As DNA, the CDR3 is TGTGCCAGCAGCAAAGTCGGGGGAATCTGGGGCAAAAACATTCAGTACTTC. Amino acids: CASSKVGGIWGKNIQYF.

This chain uses TRBV9 with TRBJ2-1, with D unclear. The length of the CDR3 is 17 residues. CDR1 and CDR2 from the germline V gene are SGDLS and YYNGEE. The ends were cut back, 0 bases at V and 0 bases at J, with 13 bases in the middle. In DNA form, the CDR3 reads TGTGCCAGCAGCGTAGTCTCCCAGTTATCCTCCTACAATGAGCAGTTCTTC. Its protein product is CASSVVSQLSSYNEQFF.

This chain joins TRBV6-5 and TRBJ1-3, with D possibly matching TRBD1 (6 bases). Germline V CDR1 and CDR2: MNHEY, SVGAGI. Trimming took 0 bases from V and 2 from J, leaving 8 bases between them. CDR3 size: 15 residues. CDR3 region: CASSYSGGTGNTIYF. CDR3 nucleotides: TGTGCCAGCAGTTACTCAGGGGGGACTGGAAACACCATATATTTT.

This chain connects TRBV2 to TRBJ2-3; TRBD2 agrees at 14 bases. Looked up from germline, CDR1 is SNHLY and CDR2 is FYNNEI. The CDR3 totals 19 residues. V gave up 5 bases and J gave up 0 bases; unmatched junction bases: 10. The CDR3 reads CASSWTGTSGGASTDTQYF. CDR3 nucleotide sequence: TGTGCCAGCAGTTGGACCGGGACTAGCGGGGGAGCTAGCACAGATACGCAGTATTTT.

V usage is TRBV4-1 and J usage is TRBJ2-3; 8 bases agree with TRBD1. The CDR3 length is 13 residues. V was pared by 1 base and J by 14 bases, with 8 bases of the junction left unmatched. Germline V CDR1 and CDR2: MGHRA, YSYEKL. The CDR3 DNA sequence: TGCGCCAGCAGCCAAGTTTCTGGACAGGGTCCGTATTTT. It yields the protein CASSQVSGQGPYF.

V and J are TRBV10-3 and TRBJ2-1; 9 positions agree with TRBD2. With 0 bases clipped from V and 5 bases from J, the junction kept 11 bases outside the gene matches. CDR3 length equals 18 residues. CDR1 is ENHRY, CDR2 SYGVKD, per germline. This chain's CDR3 is CAISESSGGHREDNEQFF. DNA for the CDR3: TGTGCCATCAGTGAGTCTAGCGGGGGCCACCGCGAAGACAATGAGCAGTTCTTC.

The chain couples TRBV27 to TRBJ2-7; TRBD1 or TRBD2 may be the D gene (5 bases each). Germline V lookup: CDR1 MNHEY, CDR2 SMNVEV (reference sequence). With 6 bases removed from V and 0 bases from J, the gap between germline ends came to 21 bases. The CDR3 runs 17 residues. CDR3: CASSLTKTAVSSYEQYF. CDR3 DNA sequence: TGTGCCAGCAGCCTAACCAAGACAGCGGTGAGCTCCTACGAGCAGTACTTC.

The chain links TRBV25-1 to TRBJ1-4; D is ambiguous. V was trimmed by 1 base and J by 7 bases, leaving 13 bases between them. Per the germline V gene, CDR1 is MGHDK and CDR2 is SYGVNS. There are 15 residues in the CDR3. The CDR3 reads CASSEWAGYGEKLFF. The CDR3 DNA follows: TGTGCCAGCAGTGAATGGGCAGGTTATGGTGAAAAACTGTTTTTT.

V usage is TRBV19 and J usage is TRBJ2-1; the D gene is possibly TRBD2 (6 bases). The CDR3 is 16 residues long. Trimming took off 5 bases at V and 0 bases at J, with 14 bases between the two ends. In germline, CDR1 is LNHDA, CDR2 SQIVND (reference sequence). The CDR3 DNA follows: TGTGCCAGTAGTGCGGGACGGACGTTCTCCTACAATGAGCAGTTCTTC. Translation: CASSAGRTFSYNEQFF.

The J gene is TRBJ1-1, the V gene TRBV5-1; possible D gene TRBD1, 5 bases. There are 16 residues in the CDR3. V lost 4 bases to trimming and J lost 4 bases, with 20 bases between them. Germline-derived CDR1 and CDR2 are SGHRS and YFSETQ. DNA of the CDR3: TGCGCCAGCAGCCGAGGGAGGGGTGCTATGAGCACTGAAGCTTTCTTT. It yields the protein CASSRGRGAMSTEAFF.